This T cell receptor beta chain was identified in a study of blood T cell repertoires in COVID-19. For the study at large: From T cells, B-cell-depleted T cells, or PBMCs came the material, which was cDNA or gDNA.

The germline CDR1 and CDR2 sequences are SGHNT and YYREEE (reference sequence). The CDR3 runs to 15 residues. V lost 4 bases to trimming and J lost 1 base; unmatched junction nucleotides: 5. This table comes from immunoSEQ multiplex PCR, and its TCRdb copy is limited to in-frame clones, with some not included. The profile shows about 300,000 clones, about 90% of them singletons. Sequenced material: PBMCs or T cells enriched from blood (not recorded which). The origin of this receptor is a woman aged 50 to 60 who had been exposed to COVID-19. The chain couples TRBV5-4 to TRBJ1-1, with 9 bases lining up with TRBD1. The CDR3 region has the DNA TGTGCCAGCAGCGGATGGACAGGGGCGAACACTGAAGCTTTCTTT. This codes for CASSGWTGANTEAFF.